This passage covers 5 T cell receptor beta chains from one sample sequenced in a study of blood T cell repertoires in COVID-19. This table comes from immunoSEQ multiplex PCR, and its TCRdb copy is limited to in-frame clones, with some not included. The profile shows 55,000 to 70,000 clones, roughly 80% of them singletons. Sequencing was performed on peripheral blood. The receptors stem from a woman of 80 years or more with acute or convalescent COVID-19.

The genes are TRBV18 and TRBJ1-1, with TRBD1 matching over 8 bases. J lost 6 bases, V lost 5 bases, and 8 bases had no gene match. This CDR3 comprises 14 residues. Germline V CDR1 and CDR2: KGHSH, LQKENI. The CDR3 reads CASSAGGGGPEAFF. DNA for the CDR3: TGTGCCAGCTCAGCAGGGGGCGGCGGTCCTGAAGCTTTCTTT.

The chain has TRBV12-3 or TRBV12-4 and TRBJ1-3, with D unresolved. CDR3 length: 13 residues. V lost 3 bases and J 4 bases, leaving 7 bases between the germline ends. The CDR3 here is CASSFGAGNTIYF. The CDR3 DNA reads TGTGCCAGCAGTTTCGGTGCCGGAAACACCATATATTTT.

The chain links TRBV29-1 to TRBJ2-7; 9 nucleotides line up with TRBD1. This CDR3 is 15 amino acids long. J gave up 3 bases and V 6 bases, and 12 bases lay outside the gene matches. From germline, CDR1 is SQVTM and CDR2 ANQGSEA. The CDR3 spells CSVATGGRNNYEQYF. CDR3 coding DNA: TGCAGCGTCGCCACAGGGGGCCGGAACAACTACGAGCAGTACTTC.

The J gene is TRBJ1-2, the V gene TRBV19; 8 positions agree with TRBD1. This CDR3 spans 13 amino acids. Germline loops: CDR1 LNHDA, CDR2 SQIVND (reference sequence). Trimming cost V 6 bases and J 4 bases; bases outside gene matches: 4. The CDR3 sequence: CASRSTGGYGYTF. CDR3 sequence (DNA): TGTGCCAGTAGGAGCACAGGGGGCTATGGCTACACCTTC.

The rearrangement links TRBV27 to TRBJ2-5; 8 nucleotides align to TRBD2. Germline lookup yields CDR1 MNHEY and CDR2 SMNVEV (reference sequence). This CDR3 is built from 12 residues. V lost 10 bases and J lost 3; bases outside the gene matches: 4. CDR3 protein: CATGAGEETQYF. The DNA of the CDR3 is TGTGCCACCGGAGCGGGGGAAGAGACCCAGTACTTC.